The rows below give T cell receptor beta chains drawn from one sample of a study of cytomegalovirus exposure and HLA in healthy donors. Only in-frame clones appear in the TCRdb table, and some are missing; sequencing was by immunoSEQ multiplex PCR. The sample comprises around 200,000 clones, around 85% of which are singletons, and around 0.2% rests with the top ten. Input material: PBMCs. The receptors derive from a girl aged 2 to 9 in good health and CMV-seronegative. Each CDR3 is given with its conserved first and last residue. D genes are given only for firm matches. Size is omitted from some rows. Given values are once, few, many or a class for expanded clones.

TRBJ2-2	TRBV29-1	.	TRBD2	TGCAGCGTTGGGACTCGTCTAGCGGGAGGGCCAGGCGGGGAGCTGTTTTTT	CSVGTRLAGGPGGELFF
TRBJ2-5	TRBV9	once	TRBD2	TGTGCCAGCAGTTGGGGACTAGCGGGAGTTAGCGGGACCCAGTACTTC	CASSWGLAGVSGTQYF
TRBJ1-1	TRBV4-2	.	.	TGTGCCAGCAGCCAAGATTATGCAGGCCTTGTCTCAACTGAAGCTTTCTTT	CASSQDYAGLVSTEAFF
TRBJ1-3	TRBV6-4	once	TRBD1	TGTGCCAGCAGTTCCAAACTAAACTCGACCGGGACAGGGTGCGGAAACACCATATATTTT	CASSSKLNSTGTGCGNTIYF
TRBJ2-3	TRBV5-1	few	.	TGCGCCAGCAGAGTTAGCGGAAATACACCAGATACGCAGTATTTT	CASRVSGNTPDTQYF
TRBJ2-3	TRBV5-4	.	.	TGTGCCACCCAGCCGATTTTAGACTCAGATACGCAGTATTTT	CATQPILDSDTQYF
TRBJ1-4	TRBV4-1	.	TRBD1	TGCGCCAGCAGCCCTTTCACAGGGGGCAGTCTGTTTTTT	CASSPFTGGSLFF
TRBJ1-5	TRBV6-1	.	TRBD1	TGTGCCAGCATATTCAGGGGGGAAAGCAATCAGCCCCAGCATTTT	CASIFRGESNQPQHF
TRBJ1-1	TRBV5-4	.	TRBD1	TGTGCCAGCAGCTTCGAACAGGGGGCCTACACTGAAGCTTTCTTT	CASSFEQGAYTEAFF
TRBJ1-4	TRBV21-1	few	.	TGTGCCAGCAGCAATTGGGCCAGTTCTCTTGTTAATGAAAAACTGTTTTTT	CASSNWASSLVNEKLFF
TRBJ1-1	TRBV6-5	.	TRBD1	TGTGCCAGCAGCTCCGGGACAGGGAGAACTGAAGCTTTCTTT	CASSSGTGRTEAFF
TRBJ1-2	TRBV6-5	once	TRBD1	TGTGCCAGCAGTCACAACAGGGGGGTAAGAGGCTACACCTTC	CASSHNRGVRGYTF
TRBJ2-5	TRBV6-6	.	.	TGTGCCAGCAGACTTATAGGGCCGGGACTGGGTGAGACCCAGTACTTC	CASRLIGPGLGETQYF
TRBJ1-2	TRBV25-1	.	.	TGTGCCAGCAGTGAAATACTTAACTATGGCTACACCTTC	CASSEILNYGYTF
TRBJ2-7	TRBV4-2	.	TRBD2	TGTGCCAGCAGCCAAGAAACGTACCCGACTAGCGAAGACCTCTACGAGCAGTACTTC	CASSQETYPTSEDLYEQYF
TRBJ2-6	TRBV4-1	.	TRBD2	TGCGCCAGCAGCCCGACTAGCGGAGTCTCTGGGGCCAACGTCCTGACTTTC	CASSPTSGVSGANVLTF
TRBJ2-2	TRBV19	few	.	TGTGCCAGTATGGAGGAGGTGCTCGACACCGGGGAGCTGTTTTTT	CASMEEVLDTGELFF
TRBJ2-3	TRBV7-9	.	.	TGTGCCAGCAGCTTAGTTCAGGATACGCAGTATTTT	CASSLVQDTQYF
TRBJ2-1	TRBV15	.	.	TGTGCCACCAGCAGGGAAATAGCGGTCTTCTACAATGAGCAGTTCTTC	CATSREIAVFYNEQFF
TRBJ2-2	TRBV9	.	.	TGTGCCAGCAGCGTTAGCGACGGGGAGCTGTTTTTT	CASSVSDGELFF